The 31 T cell receptor beta chains below were found in one sample sequenced in a study of T cell responses to AZD1222 COVID-19 vaccine. Using immunoSEQ multiplex PCR, the repertoire was profiled, and TCRdb retains in-frame clones only, with some absent. The profile shows about 150,000 clones, about 92% of them singletons. This material consisted of peripheral blood, taken 28 days after the second AZD1222 dose. The receptors were sampled from an adult who received the AZD1222 COVID-19 vaccine.

The chain combines TRBV29-1 with TRBJ1-2; D uncertain. The germline gives CDR1 SQVTM, CDR2 ANQGSEA. V was shortened by 4 bases and J by 5 bases, with 14 bases between the two germline ends. The CDR3 runs to 13 residues. CDR3 DNA sequence: TGCAGCGTTGTGGACCCAGCTCGGTATGGCTACACCTTC. Translated, it gives CSVVDPARYGYTF.

The table lists this clone with a count of one. The rearrangement uses TRBV3-1 (or the pseudogene TRBV3-2) and TRBJ2-3; D ambiguous. The CDR3 consists of 13 residues. The V end lost 2 bases, the J end lost 6 bases, and 9 bases lay between the germline ends. From germline, CDR1 is LGHDT and CDR2 YNNKEL (reference sequence). The CDR3 DNA sequence: TGTGCCAGCAGCCAACTGCTGAGTGATACGCAGTATTTT. It codes for CASSQLLSDTQYF.

CDR3 residues: CASSTLDSLNTEAFF. Here the CDR3 DNA reads TGTGCCAGTAGTACCCTGGACAGTCTTAACACTGAAGCTTTCTTT. This chain uses TRBV19 with TRBJ1-1; D is perhaps TRBD1 (6 bases). From germline, CDR1 is LNHDA and CDR2 SQIVND (reference sequence). The V gene lost 4 bases and the J gene lost 2 bases, with 14 bases spanning the gap. CDR3 length: 15 amino acids.

The genes are TRBV19 and TRBJ2-3, with TRBD1 matching 9 bases. The length of the CDR3 is 15 residues. Germline V gene data show CDR1 as LNHDA and CDR2 as SQIVND (reference sequence). The V segment lost 3 bases and the J segment 4 bases; nucleotides outside the gene matches: 5. CDR3 residues: CASSIEQGAADTQYF. The CDR3 bases are TGTGCCAGTAGTATCGAACAGGGGGCCGCAGATACGCAGTATTTT.

The table lists this clone with a few counts. V and J are TRBV28 and TRBJ1-1; D unresolved. The CDR3 runs to 21 residues. Germline CDR1 is MDHEN and CDR2 is SYDVKM. Trimming stripped 3 bases from V and 2 bases from J, with 31 bases between. CDR3 bases: TGTGCCAGCAGTTTGGGTTTGTCAGGCAAGGCGTTCCGATATACAAACACTGAAGCTTTCTTT. As protein: CASSLGLSGKAFRYTNTEAFF.

The chain couples TRBV7-2 to TRBJ2-2, with D possibly TRBD1 on 5 matching bases. Trimming took 6 bases from V and 5 from J, leaving 16 bases between them. The CDR3 runs 15 residues. Germline V gene lookup returns CDR1 SGHTA and CDR2 FQGNSA. CDR3 residues: CASSDKQGWTGELFF. Here the CDR3 DNA reads TGTGCCAGCAGTGATAAGCAGGGTTGGACCGGGGAGCTGTTTTTT.

This chain uses TRBV6-6 with TRBJ2-7; D is ambiguous. The CDR3 loop spans 14 amino acids. The germline V gene encodes CDR1 MNHNY and CDR2 SVGAGI (reference sequence). The V and J ends lost 4 bases and 1 base respectively, with 11 bases between them. CDR3 DNA: TGTGCCAGCAGTTTAATGGGATCTTCCTACGAGCAGTACTTC. Translation gives CASSLMGSSYEQYF.

This chain joins TRBV28 and TRBJ2-3; unclear D gene. CDR3 length: 13 amino acids. Trimming took off 4 bases at V and 1 base at J, with 6 bases between the two ends. From germline, CDR1 is MDHEN and CDR2 SYDVKM. The CDR3 is CASSSSGTDTQYF. Written as DNA, the CDR3 is TGTGCCAGCAGTTCCAGCGGCACAGATACGCAGTATTTT.

The chain has TRBV29-1 and TRBJ1-1; a possible D gene is TRBD1 (6 bases). CDR3 length: 13 residues. Trimming took 7 bases from V and 2 from J, leaving 14 bases between them. CDR1 is SQVTM, CDR2 ANQGSEA, per germline. CDR3 sequence: CSGIQGDNTEAFF. The CDR3 DNA is TGCAGCGGGATACAGGGAGATAACACTGAAGCTTTCTTT.

The chain is built from TRBV13 and TRBJ2-7; TRBD1 agrees at 7 bases. Trimming at V came to 4 bases and at J to 2 bases, leaving 8 bases not matched to a gene. CDR1 and CDR2 (germline): PRHDT, FYEKMQ (reference sequence). The CDR3 runs 15 residues. The CDR3 region has the DNA TGTGCCAGCAGCTACCGACAGGGAAAACCCTACGAGCAGTACTTC. Amino acid sequence: CASSYRQGKPYEQYF.

The gene calls are TRBV27 and TRBJ1-4; D unresolved. CDR1 and CDR2 (germline): MNHEY, SMNVEV (reference sequence). Trimming shortened V by 5 bases and J by 4 bases, and 14 bases separated the two germline ends. The length of the CDR3 is 15 residues. CDR3 DNA: TGTGCCAGCAGTCCCACGCCCGGGGATAATGAAAAACTGTTTTTT. Its translation: CASSPTPGDNEKLFF. Looking up the rest from reference TRBV27 and TRBJ1-4 gives the full variable domain: EAQVTQNPRYLITVTGKKLTVTCSQNMNHEYMSWYRQDPGLGLRQIYYSMNVEVTDKGDVPEGYKVSRKEKRNFPLILESPSPNQTSLYFCASSPTPGDNEKLFFGSGTQLSVL.

The chain has TRBV7-9 and TRBJ1-3; no firm D call. The CDR3 covers 12 residues. V gave up 1 base and J gave up 8 bases, with 6 bases separating them. Germline V CDR1 and CDR2: SEHNR, FQNEAQ (reference sequence). In nucleotides, the CDR3 is TGTGCCAGCAGCTTAGAAGGACACACCATATATTTT. This encodes CASSLEGHTIYF.

The chain uses TRBV24-1 and TRBJ1-2, with no clear D. The germline V gene has CDR1 KGHDR and CDR2 SFDVKD. The CDR3 loop spans 16 amino acids. V was shortened by 4 bases and J by 3 bases, with 17 bases between the two germline ends. CDR3 nucleotide sequence: TGTGCCACCAGTGAAACCAGAGGGTCCAAGGACTATGGCTACACCTTC. Translating it yields CATSETRGSKDYGYTF.

The V gene is TRBV2, the J gene TRBJ1-6; TRBD1 agrees at 7 bases. After removal of 3 bases from V and 10 bases from J, the junction contained 9 bases not matched to a gene. Germline CDR1 SNHLY, CDR2 FYNNEI. The CDR3 loop spans 15 amino acids. The CDR3 region is CASSDRGGVYSPLHF. Written as DNA, the CDR3 is TGTGCCAGCAGTGACAGGGGGGGTGTTTACTCACCCCTCCACTTT.

The chain employs TRBV6-5 and TRBJ2-7, with a possible D match to TRBD1 (6 bases). Per germline, CDR1 MNHEY and CDR2 SVGAGI. Trimming stripped 8 bases from V and 3 bases from J, with 17 bases between. This CDR3 is 14 amino acids long. Written as DNA, the CDR3 is TGTGCCAGCGGCAGTCGACAGGAGTACTACGAGCAGTACTTC. The encoded protein is CASGSRQEYYEQYF.

J is TRBJ2-1 and V is TRBV10-3, with 10 positions matching TRBD1. Germline lookup yields CDR1 ENHRY and CDR2 SYGVKD. This CDR3 has 16 amino acids. V gave up 0 bases and J gave up 3 bases; unmatched junction bases: 2. CDR3 loop: CAISESGTGDYNEQFF. As DNA, the CDR3 is TGTGCCATCAGTGAGTCTGGGACAGGGGACTACAATGAGCAGTTCTTC.

The rearrangement uses TRBV15 and TRBJ2-5; D remains ambiguous. The V end lost 0 bases, the J end lost 5 bases, and 10 bases lay between the germline ends. CDR1 and CDR2 (germline): LNHNV, YYDKDF (reference sequence). The CDR3 spans 14 residues. The CDR3 coding sequence is TGTGCCACCAGCAGAGAGCTAGTCACCGAGACCCAGTACTTC. This codes for CATSRELVTETQYF.

The rearrangement joins TRBV21-1 to TRBJ2-7; TRBD2 is the table's D call, not checked against the DNA. TRBV21-1 is a listed pseudogene. The CDR3 runs 18 residues. CDR3: CASRCGVTSGRDLREQYF. The CDR3, as DNA: TGTGCCAGCAGATGTGGGGTCACTAGCGGGAGGGACCTCCGCGAGCAGTACTTC.

CDR3 amino acids: CATGEAGSTDTQYF. As DNA, the CDR3 is TGTGCCACCGGGGAGGCGGGGAGCACAGATACGCAGTATTTT. The chain combines TRBV24-1 with TRBJ2-3; D perhaps matches TRBD2 (6 bases). Germline V gene sequence: CDR1 KGHDR, CDR2 SFDVKD. Deletions cut 9 bases from V and 0 bases from J, with 12 bases between. The CDR3 length is 14 residues.

V and J are TRBV7-6 and TRBJ2-1; D is tentatively TRBD1 or TRBD2 (5 bases each). The CDR3 runs 13 residues. The germline gives CDR1 SGHVS, CDR2 FNYEAQ. V dropped 5 bases and J dropped 8 bases, with 13 bases sitting between them. CDR3 DNA sequence: TGTGCCAGCAGCCGGACTCAGGGCCATGAGCAGTTCTTC. It yields the protein CASSRTQGHEQFF.

The chain employs TRBV28 and TRBJ2-7; weak D call: TRBD2 (5 bases). The V gene lost 9 bases and the J gene lost 0 bases, with 12 bases spanning the gap. Germline loops: CDR1 MDHEN, CDR2 SYDVKM. The CDR3 covers 13 residues. CDR3 sequence: CASSWTGSYEQYF. The CDR3 DNA is TGTGCCAGTTCCTGGACTGGCTCCTACGAGCAGTACTTC.

J is TRBJ2-7 and V is TRBV6-5; 10 positions match TRBD1. V trimming: 7 bases; J trimming: 6 bases; junction bases outside the gene matches: 9. The CDR3 sequence is 14 residues long. Germline loops: CDR1 MNHEY, CDR2 SVGAGI. The CDR3 region has the DNA TGTGCCAGCACCACCGGGACAGGGGTAGCCGAGCAGTACTTC. Protein: CASTTGTGVAEQYF.

V usage is TRBV28 and J usage is TRBJ1-1; possible D gene TRBD1, 6 bases. In germline, CDR1 is MDHEN, CDR2 SYDVKM. The V and J ends lost 2 bases and 1 base respectively, with 14 bases between them. The CDR3 loop spans 16 amino acids. This chain's CDR3 is CASSLRALGQNTEAFF. The DNA for the CDR3 is TGTGCCAGCAGTTTAAGGGCGCTGGGACAGAACACTGAAGCTTTCTTT.

This clone was observed a handful of times. The chain combines TRBV6-5 with TRBJ2-5, with 9 bases fitting TRBD2. CDR1 is MNHEY, CDR2 SVGAGI, per germline. This CDR3 has 15 residues. The J segment lost 1 base and the V segment lost 7 bases, leaving 7 bases of the junction unmatched. The chain's CDR3 is CASTAAGGPQETQYF. The CDR3, as DNA: TGTGCCAGCACCGCAGCGGGAGGCCCCCAAGAGACCCAGTACTTC.

This rearrangement joins TRBV12-1 to TRBJ2-3. TRBV12-1 is a recognized pseudogene. CDR3 length: 15 residues. The CDR3 DNA sequence: TGTGCCAGCAGCTTTCCCCGGGACAGCACAGATACGCAGTATTTT. Translated, it gives CASSFPRDSTDTQYF.

J is TRBJ2-3 and V is TRBV13; D is perhaps TRBD1 or TRBD2 (6 bases each). CDR1 PRHDT and CDR2 FYEKMQ come from the germline V gene (reference sequence). Between the trimmed V and J ends, which lost 5 bases and 6 bases, there was a span of 15 bases. There are 14 residues in the CDR3. CDR3 sequence: CASSPGGGGDTQYF. CDR3 coding DNA: TGTGCCAGCAGCCCTGGTGGAGGGGGGGATACGCAGTATTTT. The full variable domain, in which reference TRBV13 and TRBJ2-3 provide the parts outside the CDR3, is AAGVIQSPRHLIKEKRETATLKCYPIPRHDTVYWYQQGPGQDPQFLISFYEKMQSDKGSIPDRFSAQQFSDYHSELNMSSLELGDSALYFCASSPGGGGDTQYFGPGTRLTVL.

This clone showed up just once. V gene TRBV6-5 combines with J gene TRBJ2-1; D is unresolved. The CDR3 length is 12 residues. CDR1 MNHEY and CDR2 SVGAGI come from the germline V gene. Deletions cut 11 bases from V and 6 bases from J, with 14 bases between. Here the CDR3 reads CASSETRNEQFF. In DNA form, the CDR3 reads TGTGCCTCCAGCGAGACTCGCAATGAGCAGTTCTTC.

This rearrangement joins TRBV28 to TRBJ2-7; the D is unclear. The CDR3 sequence is 12 residues long. The ends were cut back, 9 bases at V and 0 bases at J, with 9 bases in the middle. Germline CDR1 reads MDHEN; CDR2 reads SYDVKM. In DNA form, the CDR3 reads TGTGCCAGTTCGGGCAGCTCCTACGAGCAGTACTTC. Amino acid sequence: CASSGSSYEQYF.

V is TRBV5-1 and J is TRBJ2-3; TRBD1 agrees at 7 bases. Per the germline V gene, CDR1 is SGHRS and CDR2 is YFSETQ. The CDR3 length is 15 residues. Trimming took 2 bases from V and 2 from J; bases not matched to a gene: 5. DNA of the CDR3: TGCGCCAGCAGCTTCCCGGGACAGACCACAGATACGCAGTATTTT. Amino acids: CASSFPGQTTDTQYF. Drawing the rest from reference TRBV5-1 and TRBJ2-3, the complete variable domain is KAGVTQTPRYLIKTRGQQVTLSCSPISGHRSVSWYQQTPGQGLQFLFEYFSETQRNKGNFPGRFSGRQFSNSRSEMNVSTLELGDSALYLCASSFPGQTTDTQYFGPGTRLTVL.

The chain is built from TRBV27 and TRBJ1-1; D perhaps matches TRBD1 (6 bases). Deletions cut 7 bases from V and 5 bases from J, with 14 bases between. Germline V gene sequence: CDR1 MNHEY, CDR2 SMNVEV (reference sequence). The CDR3 has 13 residues. CDR3: CASKGESRTEAFF. The DNA of the CDR3 is TGTGCCAGCAAGGGGGAAAGCCGAACTGAAGCTTTCTTT.

The chain recombines TRBV11-1 with TRBJ1-6; D might be TRBD1 (5 bases). This CDR3 contains 14 residues. From germline, CDR1 is SGHAT and CDR2 FQDESV (reference sequence). V dropped 3 bases and J dropped 7 bases, with 10 bases sitting between them. The CDR3 reads CASSLSRGNSPLHF. The CDR3 nucleotides are TGTGCCAGCAGCTTGTCTAGGGGAAATTCACCCCTCCACTTT.